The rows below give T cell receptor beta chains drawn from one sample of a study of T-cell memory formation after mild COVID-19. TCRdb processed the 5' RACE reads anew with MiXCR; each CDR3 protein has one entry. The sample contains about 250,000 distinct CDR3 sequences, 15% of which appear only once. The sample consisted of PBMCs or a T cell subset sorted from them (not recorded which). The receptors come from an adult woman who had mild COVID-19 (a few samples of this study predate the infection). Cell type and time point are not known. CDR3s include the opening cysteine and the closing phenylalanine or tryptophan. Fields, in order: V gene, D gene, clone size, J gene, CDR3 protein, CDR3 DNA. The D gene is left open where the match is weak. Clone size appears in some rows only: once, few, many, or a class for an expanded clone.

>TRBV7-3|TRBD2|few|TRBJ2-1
CASSLMGTSRNEQFF
TGTGCCAGCAGCTTAATGGGGACTAGTAGAAATGAGCAGTTCTTC
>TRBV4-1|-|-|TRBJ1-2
CASSQMYTRDGYTF
TGCGCCAGCAGCCAGATGTACACCCGTGATGGCTACACCTTC
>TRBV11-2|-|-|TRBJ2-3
CASSLGGLYTDTQYF
TGTGCCAGCAGCTTAGGCGGGCTGTACACAGATACGCAGTATTTT
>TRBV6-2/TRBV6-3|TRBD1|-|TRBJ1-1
CASRLDRVRATEAFF
TGTGCCAGCAGGCTAGACAGGGTCCGCGCCACTGAAGCTTTCTTT
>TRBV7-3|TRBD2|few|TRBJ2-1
CASSPQARAGGPFLAPDEQFF
TGTGCCAGCAGCCCCCAAGCACGGGCGGGGGGACCGTTTTTGGCACCCGATGAGCAGTTCTTC
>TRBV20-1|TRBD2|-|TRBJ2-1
CSASLASGYNEQFF
TGCAGTGCTAGCCTTGCTAGCGGCTACAATGAGCAGTTCTTC
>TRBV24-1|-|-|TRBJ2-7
CATEGGSSYEQYF
TGTGCCACAGAGGGGGGAAGCTCCTACGAGCAGTACTTC
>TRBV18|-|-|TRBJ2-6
CASSPSVSGANVLTF
TGTGCCAGCTCGCCTTCCGTCTCTGGGGCCAACGTCCTGACTTTC
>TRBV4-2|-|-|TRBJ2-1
CASSPAVGGSYNEQFF
TGTGCCAGCAGTCCAGCTGTAGGGGGCTCCTACAATGAGCAGTTCTTC
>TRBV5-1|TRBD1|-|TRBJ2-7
CASSPGTGGFEQYF
TGCGCCAGCAGCCCCGGGACAGGGGGGTTCGAGCAGTACTTC
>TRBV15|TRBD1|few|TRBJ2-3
CATSRSDRATDTQYF
TGTGCCACCAGCAGATCGGACAGGGCGACAGATACGCAGTATTTT
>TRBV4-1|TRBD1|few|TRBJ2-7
CASSQDFYGTGDYEQYF
TGCGCCAGCAGCCAAGACTTTTATGGGACAGGGGACTACGAGCAGTACTTC
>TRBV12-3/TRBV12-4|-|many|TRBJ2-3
CASSLGVGTDTQYF
TGTGCCAGCAGTTTGGGAGTCGGCACAGATACGCAGTATTTT
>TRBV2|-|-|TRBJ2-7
CASSEKEVSYEQYF
TGTGCCAGCAGTGAGAAGGAGGTTTCCTACGAGCAGTACTTC
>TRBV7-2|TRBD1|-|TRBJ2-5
CASSPSGTEKTQYF
TGTGCCAGCAGCCCCTCCGGGACAGAGAAGACCCAGTACTTC
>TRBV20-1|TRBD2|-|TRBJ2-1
CSARDPGAGGSYNEQFF
TGCAGTGCTAGAGACCCGGGAGCGGGAGGGTCCTACAATGAGCAGTTCTTC
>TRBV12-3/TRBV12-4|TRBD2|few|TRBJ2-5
CASSPRTSEQETQYF
TGTGCCAGCAGTCCTAGGACTAGCGAACAAGAGACCCAGTACTTC
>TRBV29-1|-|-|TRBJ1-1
CSVGTSTEAFF
TGCAGCGTTGGGACAAGCACTGAAGCTTTCTTT
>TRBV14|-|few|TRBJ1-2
CASSRGTFYGYTF
TGTGCCAGCAGCCGGGGGACTTTTTATGGCTACACCTTC
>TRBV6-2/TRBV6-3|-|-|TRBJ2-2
CASSYWGRVTGELFF
TGTGCCAGCAGTTACTGGGGTCGGGTCACCGGGGAGCTGTTTTTT
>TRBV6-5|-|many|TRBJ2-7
CASGNSYEQYF
TGTGCCTCGGGAAACTCCTACGAGCAGTACTTC
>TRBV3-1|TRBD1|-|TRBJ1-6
CASSQGDSVRPLHF
TGTGCCAGCAGCCAAGGGGACAGCGTACGGCCCCTCCACTTT
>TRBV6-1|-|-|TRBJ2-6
CASRGRLSSGANVLTF
TGTGCCAGCAGGGGGCGGCTAAGCTCTGGGGCCAACGTCCTGACTTTC
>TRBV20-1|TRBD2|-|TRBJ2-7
CSAGTSGRRGAYEQYF
TGCAGTGCTGGGACTAGCGGGAGGAGGGGTGCCTACGAGCAGTACTTC
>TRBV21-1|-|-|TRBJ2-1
CASSPRGGNYNEQFF
TGTGCCAGCAGCCCCCGGGGAGGGAACTACAATGAGCAGTTCTTC
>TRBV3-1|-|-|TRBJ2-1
CASSQTGTSRRGEQFF
TGTGCCAGCAGTCAAACTGGGACTTCCCGGAGGGGTGAGCAGTTCTTC
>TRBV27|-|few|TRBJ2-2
CASSYLNTGELFF
TGTGCCAGCAGTTATTTGAACACCGGGGAGCTGTTTTTT
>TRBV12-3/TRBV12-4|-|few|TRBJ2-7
CASSAGDSRYEQYF
TGTGCCAGCAGTGCTGGGGACTCCCGCTACGAGCAGTACTTC
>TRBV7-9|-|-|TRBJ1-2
CASSLGQYYGYTF
TGTGCCAGCAGCTTAGGACAGTACTATGGCTACACCTTC
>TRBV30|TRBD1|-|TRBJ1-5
CAWTSGTVWNQPQHF
TGTGCCTGGACCTCGGGGACAGTTTGGAATCAGCCCCAGCATTTT
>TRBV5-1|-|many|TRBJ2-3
CASSPLSSANTQYF
TGCGCCAGCAGCCCCCTGTCCAGCGCGAATACGCAGTATTTT
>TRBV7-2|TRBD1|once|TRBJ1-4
CASSGTGLATNEKLFF
TGTGCCAGCAGCGGGACAGGCCTTGCAACTAATGAAAAACTGTTTTTT
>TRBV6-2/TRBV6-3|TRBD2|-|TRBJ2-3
CASSYSSLAAVTDTQYF
TGTGCCAGCAGTTACTCCTCACTAGCGGCCGTCACAGATACGCAGTATTTT
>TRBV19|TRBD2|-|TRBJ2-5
CASSSSRRGRLETQYF
TGTGCCAGTAGTTCCAGCCGCCGCGGGAGGCTGGAGACCCAGTACTTC
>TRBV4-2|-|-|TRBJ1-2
CASSQVQGPAPNYGYTF
TGTGCCAGCAGCCAAGTTCAGGGGCCTGCACCTAACTATGGCTACACCTTC
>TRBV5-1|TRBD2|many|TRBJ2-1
CASSLSGRAVFGYNEQFF
TGCGCCAGCAGCTTGTCAGGGAGGGCCGTATTTGGCTACAATGAGCAGTTCTTC